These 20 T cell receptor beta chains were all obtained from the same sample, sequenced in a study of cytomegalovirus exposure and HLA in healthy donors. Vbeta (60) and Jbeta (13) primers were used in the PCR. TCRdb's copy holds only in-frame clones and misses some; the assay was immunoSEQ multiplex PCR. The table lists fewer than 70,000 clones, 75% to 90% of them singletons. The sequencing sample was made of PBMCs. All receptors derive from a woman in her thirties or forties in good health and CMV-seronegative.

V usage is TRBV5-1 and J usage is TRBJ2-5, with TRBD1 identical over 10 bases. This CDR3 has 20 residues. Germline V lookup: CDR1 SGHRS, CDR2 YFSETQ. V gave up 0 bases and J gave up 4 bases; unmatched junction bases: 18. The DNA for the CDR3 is TGCGCCAGCAGCTTGGTTCCCCGGGACAGGGGACGTCAGGGATTAGAGACCCAGTACTTC. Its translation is CASSLVPRDRGRQGLETQYF.

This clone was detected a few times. The DNA of the CDR3 is TGTGCCAGCAGGGAAAATCCCCAGGGGGCCTATCAGCCCCAGCATTTT. Amino acids: CASRENPQGAYQPQHF. V usage is TRBV2 and J usage is TRBJ1-5; 8 nucleotides line up with TRBD1. The CDR3 runs 16 residues. The V gene's germline CDR1 is SNHLY and CDR2 FYNNEI. The V and J ends lost 6 bases and 5 bases, in that order; junction bases with no gene match: 12. The whole variable domain, remainder taken from reference TRBV2 and TRBJ1-5, is EPEVTQTPSHQVTQMGQEVILRCVPISNHLYFYWYRQILGQKVEFLVSFYNNEISEKSEIFDDQFSVERPDGSNFTLKIRSTKLEDSAMYFCASRENPQGAYQPQHFGDGTRLSIL.

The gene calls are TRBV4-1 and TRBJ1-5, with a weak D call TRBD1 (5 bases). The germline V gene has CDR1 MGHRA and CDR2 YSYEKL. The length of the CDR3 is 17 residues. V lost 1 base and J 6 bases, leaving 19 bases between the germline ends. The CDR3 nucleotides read TGCGCCAGCAGCCAAGGTCATGATCGGGGGTTCAGTCAGCCCCAGCATTTT. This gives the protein CASSQGHDRGFSQPQHF.

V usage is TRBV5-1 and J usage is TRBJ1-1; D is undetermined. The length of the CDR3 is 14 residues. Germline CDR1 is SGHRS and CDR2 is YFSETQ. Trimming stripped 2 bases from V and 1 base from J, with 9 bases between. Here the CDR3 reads CASSFSRRNTEAFF. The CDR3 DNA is TGCGCCAGCAGCTTCAGTAGGAGGAACACTGAAGCTTTCTTT.

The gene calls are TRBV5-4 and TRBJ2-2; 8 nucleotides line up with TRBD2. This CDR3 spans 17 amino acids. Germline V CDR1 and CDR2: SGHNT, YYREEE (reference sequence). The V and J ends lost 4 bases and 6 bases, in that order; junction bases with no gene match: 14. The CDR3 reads CASSPGVAGGLAGELFF. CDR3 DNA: TGTGCCAGCAGCCCGGGGGTGGCGGGAGGTTTGGCCGGGGAGCTGTTTTTT. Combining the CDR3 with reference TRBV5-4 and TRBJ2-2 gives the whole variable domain ETGVTQSPTHLIKTRGQQVTLRCSSQSGHNTVSWYQQALGQGPQFIFQYYREEENGRGNFPPRFSGLQFPNYSSELNVNALELDDSALYLCASSPGVAGGLAGELFFGEGSRLTVL.

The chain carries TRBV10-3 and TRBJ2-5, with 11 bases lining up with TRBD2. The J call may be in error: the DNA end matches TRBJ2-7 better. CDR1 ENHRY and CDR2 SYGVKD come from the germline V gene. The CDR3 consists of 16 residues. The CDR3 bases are TGTGCCATCAGCGAAGGGGGGACTAGCGGTTCCTACGAGCAGTACTTC. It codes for CAISEGGTSGSYEQYF.

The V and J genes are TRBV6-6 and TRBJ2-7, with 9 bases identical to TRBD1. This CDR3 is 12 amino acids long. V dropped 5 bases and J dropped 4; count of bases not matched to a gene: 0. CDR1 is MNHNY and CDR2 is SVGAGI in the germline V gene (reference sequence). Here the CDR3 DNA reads TGTGCCAGCAGTGACAGGGGGTACGAGCAGTACTTC. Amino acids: CASSDRGYEQYF.

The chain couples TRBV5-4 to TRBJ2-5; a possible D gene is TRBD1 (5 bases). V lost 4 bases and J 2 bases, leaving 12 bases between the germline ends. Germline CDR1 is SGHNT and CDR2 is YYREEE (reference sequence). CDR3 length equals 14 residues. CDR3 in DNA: TGTGCCAGCAGCCGAGTAGGGGATCAAGAGACCCAGTACTTC. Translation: CASSRVGDQETQYF.

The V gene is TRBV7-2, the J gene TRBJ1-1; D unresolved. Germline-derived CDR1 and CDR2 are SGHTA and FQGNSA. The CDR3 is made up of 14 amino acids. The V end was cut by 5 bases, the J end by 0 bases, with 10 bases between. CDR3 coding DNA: TGTGCCAGCAGCCTATTGAGGATGAACACTGAAGCTTTCTTT. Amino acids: CASSLLRMNTEAFF.

CDR3 sequence (DNA): TGTGCCTGGACCCCCGGACAGAGCAATCAGCCCCAGCATTTT. Its protein is CAWTPGQSNQPQHF. V is TRBV30 and J is TRBJ1-5; maybe TRBD1 (6 bases). The CDR3 extends over 14 amino acids. V was clipped by 4 bases and J by 1 base, with 11 bases between them. Germline V gene data show CDR1 as GTSNPN and CDR2 as SVGIG (reference sequence). Full variable domain (remainder filled in from reference TRBV30 and TRBJ1-5): SQTIHQWPATLVQPVGSPLSLECTVEGTSNPNLYWYRQAAGRGLQLLFYSVGIGQISSEVPQNLSASRPQDRQFILSSKKLLLSDSGFYLCAWTPGQSNQPQHFGDGTRLSIL.

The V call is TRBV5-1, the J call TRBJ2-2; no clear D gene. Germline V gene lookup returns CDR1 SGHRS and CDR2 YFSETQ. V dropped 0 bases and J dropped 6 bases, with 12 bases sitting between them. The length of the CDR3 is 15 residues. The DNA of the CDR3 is TGCGCCAGCAGCTTGGATCCCGGAGTTTCCGGGGAGCTGTTTTTT. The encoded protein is CASSLDPGVSGELFF. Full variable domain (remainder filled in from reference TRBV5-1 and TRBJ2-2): KAGVTQTPRYLIKTRGQQVTLSCSPISGHRSVSWYQQTPGQGLQFLFEYFSETQRNKGNFPGRFSGRQFSNSRSEMNVSTLELGDSALYLCASSLDPGVSGELFFGEGSRLTVL.

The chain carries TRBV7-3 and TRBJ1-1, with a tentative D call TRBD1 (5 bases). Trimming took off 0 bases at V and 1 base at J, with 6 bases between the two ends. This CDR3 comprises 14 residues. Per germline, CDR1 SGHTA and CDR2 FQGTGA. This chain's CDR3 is CASSLTGGNTEAFF. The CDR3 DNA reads TGTGCCAGCAGCTTAACGGGGGGGAACACTGAAGCTTTCTTT.

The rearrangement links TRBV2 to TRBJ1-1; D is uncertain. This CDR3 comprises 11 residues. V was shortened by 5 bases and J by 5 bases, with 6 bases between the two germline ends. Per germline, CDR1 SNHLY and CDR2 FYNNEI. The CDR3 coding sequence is TGTGCCAGCAGTAGAGGAACTGAAGCTTTCTTT. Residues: CASSRGTEAFF.

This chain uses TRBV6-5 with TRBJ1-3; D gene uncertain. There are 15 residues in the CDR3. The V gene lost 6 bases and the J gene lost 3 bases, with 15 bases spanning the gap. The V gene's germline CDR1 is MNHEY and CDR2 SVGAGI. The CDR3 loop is CASRFGQTLGNTIYF. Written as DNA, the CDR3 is TGTGCCAGCAGATTTGGGCAGACCCTTGGAAACACCATATATTTT.

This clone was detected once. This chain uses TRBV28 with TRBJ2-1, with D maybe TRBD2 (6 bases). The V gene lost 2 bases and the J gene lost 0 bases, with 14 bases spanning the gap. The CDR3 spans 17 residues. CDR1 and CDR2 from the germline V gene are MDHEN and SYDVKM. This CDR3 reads CASSLGDWSSSYNEQFF. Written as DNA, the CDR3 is TGTGCCAGCAGTTTAGGGGACTGGTCAAGCTCCTACAATGAGCAGTTCTTC.

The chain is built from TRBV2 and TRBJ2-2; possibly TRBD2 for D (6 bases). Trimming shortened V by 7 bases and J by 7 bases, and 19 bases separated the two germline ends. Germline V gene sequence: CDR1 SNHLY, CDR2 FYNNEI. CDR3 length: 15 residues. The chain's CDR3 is CASTLSGSRGGELFF. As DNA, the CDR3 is TGTGCCAGCACCCTTAGCGGATCTAGGGGCGGGGAGCTGTTTTTT.

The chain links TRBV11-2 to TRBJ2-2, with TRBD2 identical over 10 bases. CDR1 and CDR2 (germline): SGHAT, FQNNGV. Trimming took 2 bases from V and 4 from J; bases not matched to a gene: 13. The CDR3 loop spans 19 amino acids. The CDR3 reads CASSLRVRLAGPSTGELFF. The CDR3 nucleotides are TGTGCCAGCAGCTTAAGGGTGAGACTAGCGGGTCCCTCCACCGGGGAGCTGTTTTTT.

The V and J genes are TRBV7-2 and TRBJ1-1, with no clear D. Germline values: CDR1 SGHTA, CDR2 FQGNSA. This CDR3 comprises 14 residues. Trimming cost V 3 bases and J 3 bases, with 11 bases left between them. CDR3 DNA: TGTGCCAGCAGCTTTGGGCAGTTTTACACTGAAGCTTTCTTT. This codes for CASSFGQFYTEAFF.

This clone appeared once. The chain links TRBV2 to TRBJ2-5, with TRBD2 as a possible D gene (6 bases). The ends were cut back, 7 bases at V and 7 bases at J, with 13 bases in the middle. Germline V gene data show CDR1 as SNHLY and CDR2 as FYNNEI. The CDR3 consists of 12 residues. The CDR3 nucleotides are TGTGCCAGCACAGGTAGCGGTTGGACCCAGTACTTC. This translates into CASTGSGWTQYF.

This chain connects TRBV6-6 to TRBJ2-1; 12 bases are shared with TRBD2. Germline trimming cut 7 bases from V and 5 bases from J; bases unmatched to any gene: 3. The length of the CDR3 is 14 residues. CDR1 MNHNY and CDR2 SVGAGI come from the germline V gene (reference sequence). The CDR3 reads CASNLAGGDNEQFF. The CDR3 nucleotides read TGTGCCAGCAACCTAGCGGGAGGGGACAATGAGCAGTTCTTC.